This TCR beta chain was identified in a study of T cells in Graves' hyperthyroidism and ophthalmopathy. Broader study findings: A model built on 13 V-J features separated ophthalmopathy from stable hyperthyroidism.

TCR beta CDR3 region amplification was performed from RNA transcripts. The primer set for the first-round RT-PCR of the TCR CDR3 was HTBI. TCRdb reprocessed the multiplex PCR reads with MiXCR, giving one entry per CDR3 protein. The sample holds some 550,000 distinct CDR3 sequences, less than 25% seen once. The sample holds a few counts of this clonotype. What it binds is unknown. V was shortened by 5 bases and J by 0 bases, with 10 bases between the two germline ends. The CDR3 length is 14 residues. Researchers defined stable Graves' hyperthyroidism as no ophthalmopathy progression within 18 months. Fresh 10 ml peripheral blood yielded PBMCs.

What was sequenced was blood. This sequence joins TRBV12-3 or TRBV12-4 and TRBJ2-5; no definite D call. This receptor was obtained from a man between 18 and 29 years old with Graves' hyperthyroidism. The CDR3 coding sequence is TGTGCCAGCAGTCTACCGGAAAACCAAGAGACCCAGTACTTC. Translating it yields CASSLPENQETQYF.